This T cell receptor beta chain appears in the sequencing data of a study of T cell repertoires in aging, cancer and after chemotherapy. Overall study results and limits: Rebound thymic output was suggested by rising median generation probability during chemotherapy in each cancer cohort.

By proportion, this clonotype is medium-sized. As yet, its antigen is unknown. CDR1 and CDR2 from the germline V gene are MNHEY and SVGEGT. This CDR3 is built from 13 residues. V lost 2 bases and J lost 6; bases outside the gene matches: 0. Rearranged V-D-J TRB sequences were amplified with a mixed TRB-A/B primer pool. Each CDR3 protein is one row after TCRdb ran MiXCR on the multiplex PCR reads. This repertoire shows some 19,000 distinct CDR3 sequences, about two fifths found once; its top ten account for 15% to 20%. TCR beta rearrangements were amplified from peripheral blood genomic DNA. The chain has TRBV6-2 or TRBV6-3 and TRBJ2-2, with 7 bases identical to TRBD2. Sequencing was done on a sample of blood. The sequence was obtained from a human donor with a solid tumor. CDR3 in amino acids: CASSYGRAGELFF. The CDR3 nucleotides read TGTGCCAGCAGTTACGGGAGGGCCGGGGAGCTGTTTTTT.